The next 13 T cell receptor beta chains were all read from a single sample in a study of human T cells and chemical hapten exposure. Time point denoted: pre-sensitization, week 0. Described treatment: therapeutic diphenylcyclopropenone sensitization with weekly scalp DPC. TCRdb analysed the RACE reads with MiXCR anew, one entry per CDR3 protein. The table includes more than 50,000 distinct CDR3 sequences, approximately 7% detected once. This sample comprised whole blood, obtained in connection with sensitization to the hapten diphenylcyclopropenone (DPC). These receptors were obtained from a woman in her thirties with alopecia areata. Some clones in this sample may be carry-over from other donors' samples.

This clonotype was recorded at least ten times. The chain links TRBV6-1 to TRBJ1-4; no clear D. There are 15 residues in the CDR3. V lost 2 bases to trimming and J lost 7 bases, with 14 bases between them. Germline V CDR1 and CDR2: MNHNS, SASEGT. CDR3 residues: CASSEREPWGEKLFF. DNA of the CDR3: TGTGCCAGCAGTGAAAGGGAACCGTGGGGTGAAAAACTGTTTTTT.

The chain couples TRBV29-1 to TRBJ1-1; D is unresolved. This CDR3 is built from 12 residues. Germline V lookup: CDR1 SQVTM, CDR2 ANQGSEA. Trimming stripped 3 bases from V and 1 base from J, with 6 bases between. The CDR3 DNA reads TGCAGCGTTGATACTTGGAACACTGAAGCTTTCTTT. This sequence encodes CSVDTWNTEAFF.

The genes are TRBV2 and TRBJ2-1, with TRBD2 identical over 9 bases. V gave up 3 bases and J gave up 2 bases; unmatched junction bases: 2. The CDR3 runs to 15 residues. Germline V gene sequence: CDR1 SNHLY, CDR2 FYNNEI. CDR3: CASSDERGAYNEQFF. The DNA for the CDR3 is TGTGCCAGCAGTGACGAGCGGGGGGCCTACAATGAGCAGTTCTTC.

At least ten counts were recorded for this clonotype. The CDR3: CSVDRAGGRGDTQYF. In DNA form, the CDR3 reads TGCAGCGTTGATCGGGCAGGGGGCAGGGGAGATACGCAGTATTTT. This chain uses TRBV29-1 with TRBJ2-3; 8 bases fit TRBD1. The CDR3 extends over 15 amino acids. Germline values: CDR1 SQVTM, CDR2 ANQGSEA. V lost 3 bases, J lost 5 bases, and 10 bases stayed unmatched.

This clonotype was seen a handful of times. The V call is TRBV5-6, the J call TRBJ2-3; the match to TRBD1 covers 7 bases. CDR3 length: 15 amino acids. In germline, CDR1 is SGHDT, CDR2 YYEEEE. V was pared by 4 bases and J by 3 bases, with 8 bases of the junction left unmatched. The CDR3 is CASSHTSRGTDTQYF. As DNA, the CDR3 is TGTGCCAGCAGCCATACAAGCAGGGGGACAGATACGCAGTATTTT.

This clonotype was counted at least ten times. The rearrangement links TRBV11-2 to TRBJ1-3; tentative D call: TRBD1 (5 bases). CDR1 and CDR2 from the germline V gene are SGHAT and FQNNGV. The V and J ends lost 0 bases and 11 bases respectively, with 8 bases between them. The CDR3 is made up of 12 amino acids. The CDR3 sequence is CASSLELGPIYF. CDR3 coding DNA: TGTGCCAGCAGCTTAGAGTTGGGACCCATATATTTT.

The sample holds many counts of this clonotype. The V gene is TRBV7-9, the J gene TRBJ2-1, with 12 bases fitting TRBD2. The CDR3 covers 16 residues. V was pared by 6 bases and J by 9 bases, with 12 bases of the junction left unmatched. Germline loops: CDR1 SEHNR, CDR2 FQNEAQ (reference sequence). This chain's CDR3 is CASSPTTSGGGGEQFF. CDR3 bases: TGTGCCAGCAGTCCAACGACTAGCGGGGGAGGTGGTGAGCAGTTCTTC.

This clonotype showed up just a few times. The rearrangement links TRBV7-9 to TRBJ1-1; the D gene is possibly TRBD1 (6 bases). This CDR3 has 13 amino acids. The germline V gene has CDR1 SEHNR and CDR2 FQNEAQ (reference sequence). V was shortened by 4 bases and J by 4 bases, with 10 bases between the two germline ends. CDR3 residues: CASSSTGFTEAFF. Here the CDR3 DNA reads TGTGCCAGCAGCTCAACAGGGTTCACTGAAGCTTTCTTT.

This clonotype occurred many times. The chain is built from TRBV7-9 and TRBJ1-1; possibly TRBD1 for D (6 bases). This CDR3 has 12 amino acids. Looked up from germline, CDR1 is SEHNR and CDR2 is FQNEAQ (reference sequence). V dropped 5 bases and J dropped 8 bases, with 12 bases sitting between them. The CDR3 bases are TGTGCCAGCAGCCTCATGGACAGAGAAGCTTTCTTT. Residues: CASSLMDREAFF.

This clonotype has a handful of counts. V usage is TRBV3-1 and J usage is TRBJ2-7; 9 nucleotides align to TRBD1. The CDR3 spans 16 residues. Losses at the gene ends were 3 bases for V and 6 bases for J; bases not matched to a gene: 12. The germline V gene encodes CDR1 LGHDT and CDR2 YNNKEL (reference sequence). The CDR3 is CASSQVFPGQGGEQYF. The DNA for the CDR3 is TGTGCCAGCAGCCAGGTTTTCCCGGGACAGGGCGGCGAGCAGTACTTC.

This chain links TRBV10-3 with TRBJ1-3; D not certain. Germline assignment: CDR1 ENHRY and CDR2 SYGVKD. V lost 10 bases to trimming and J lost 4 bases, with 17 bases between them. The CDR3 runs 14 residues. The CDR3 nucleotides read TGTGCCACTAGAGCCCCCATGGCCGGAAACACCATATATTTT. As protein: CATRAPMAGNTIYF.

This clonotype occurred many times. The CDR3 DNA reads TGTGCCAGCAGTCGCTCAAGAGGCAATCAGCCCCAGCATTTT. Amino acids: CASSRSRGNQPQHF. The rearrangement links TRBV12-3 or TRBV12-4 to TRBJ1-5; no clear D gene. Deletions cut 5 bases from V and 2 bases from J, with 10 bases between. This CDR3 region has 14 residues.

This clonotype has more than one count but fewer than ten. The chain has TRBV5-5 and TRBJ2-1; 12 bases agree with TRBD2. CDR3 size: 13 residues. The V and J ends lost 4 bases and 10 bases, in that order; junction bases with no gene match: 3. Germline V gene sequence: CDR1 SGHKS, CDR2 YYEKEE (reference sequence). CDR3 DNA: TGTGCCAGCAGCCGGACTAGCGGGGTAGAGCAGTTCTTC. The encoded protein is CASSRTSGVEQFF.